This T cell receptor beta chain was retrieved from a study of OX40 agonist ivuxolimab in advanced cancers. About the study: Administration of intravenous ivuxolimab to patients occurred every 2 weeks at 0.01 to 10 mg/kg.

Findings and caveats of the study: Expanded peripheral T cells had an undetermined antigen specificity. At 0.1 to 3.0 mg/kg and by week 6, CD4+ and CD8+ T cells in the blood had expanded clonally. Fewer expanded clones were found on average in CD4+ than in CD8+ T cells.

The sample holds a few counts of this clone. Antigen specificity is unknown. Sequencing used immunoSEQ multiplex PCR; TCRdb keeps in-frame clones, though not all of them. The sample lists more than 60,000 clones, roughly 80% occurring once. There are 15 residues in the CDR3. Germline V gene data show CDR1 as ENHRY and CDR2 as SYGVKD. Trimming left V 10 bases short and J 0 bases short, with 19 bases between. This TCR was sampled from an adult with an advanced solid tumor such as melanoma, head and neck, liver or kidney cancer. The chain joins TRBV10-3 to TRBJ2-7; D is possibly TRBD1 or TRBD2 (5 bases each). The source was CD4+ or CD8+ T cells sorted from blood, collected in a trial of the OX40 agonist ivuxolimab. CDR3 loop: CATTAPRDLSYEQYF. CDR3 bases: TGTGCCACCACAGCCCCCAGGGACCTCTCCTACGAGCAGTACTTC.